This record concerns one T cell receptor (beta chain) sequence. Using eight separate reactions per sample, the authors generated cDNA. Addition of UMIs with a 6-nucleotide sample barcode was achieved by template switching. Amplification used two nested PCRs: 15 to 20 cycles, then approximately 9 cycles, on TCRalpha/TCRbeta cDNA. TCRdb reanalyzed the 5' RACE reads and collapses them to one entry per CDR3 protein, without DNA. Reported are about 210,000 distinct CDR3 sequences; the ten largest clones contain less than 2%. This sample stems from a study of monozygotic twins with inflammatory bowel disease. It was from whole blood, with no T cell sorting, that total RNA was isolated. This CDR3 is 14 amino acids long. Germline V gene data show CDR1 as SGHRS and CDR2 as YFSETQ.

The chain recombines TRBV5-1 with TRBJ1-5. Sequenced material: blood. This TCR came from a human donor with ulcerative colitis or Crohn's disease, or a healthy co-twin of an affected twin (not recorded which). The CDR3 loop is CASSLESLGQPQHF. Full variable domain (remainder filled in from reference TRBV5-1 and TRBJ1-5): KAGVTQTPRYLIKTRGQQVTLSCSPISGHRSVSWYQQTPGQGLQFLFEYFSETQRNKGNFPGRFSGRQFSNSRSEMNVSTLELGDSALYLCASSLESLGQPQHFGDGTRLSIL.